This entry describes one TCR beta chain. This beta chain is off target for a library built for alpha chains, so its abundance means little. As to time point: sample taken at primary tumor resection. In each case, whole RNA from tumor, nontumor lung or frozen PBMC was sequenced unsorted. Germline V gene data show CDR1 as SGHTA and CDR2 as FQGNSA. The CDR3 covers 16 residues. V lost 3 bases to trimming and J lost 1 base, with 13 bases between them. This sample is drawn from a study of spatial heterogeneity in lung cancer. Unique molecular identifiers tagged every individual TCR cDNA molecule. TCRdb processed the 5' RACE reads anew with MiXCR; each CDR3 protein has one entry. The profile shows approximately 9,400 distinct CDR3 sequences, 4% to 5% of them singletons.

This rearrangement joins TRBV7-2 to TRBJ1-5; unclear D gene. The TCR was taken from a male donor with early-stage non-small cell lung cancer. This material consisted of PBMCs, taken at surgery. CDR3 DNA: TGTGCCAGCAGCTTGGTGTGGTCGGCGAGCAATCAGCCCCAGCATTTT. It encodes CASSLVWSASNQPQHF.